One sample yielded the 32 T cell receptor beta chains listed below, sequenced in a study of T cell changes during pregnancy in multiple sclerosis. Assay: immunoSEQ multiplex PCR; the TCRdb copy retains only in-frame clones and omits some. This sample carries about 80,000 clones, about 90% of them seen once, and the ten largest clones take approximately 2.5%. Sequencing used peripheral blood, obtained before pregnancy. Receptors were obtained from a female donor with multiple sclerosis, enrolled in a pregnancy study.

This clone was seen more than once but under ten times. The chain couples TRBV27 to TRBJ2-7; the match to TRBD1 covers 11 bases. The length of the CDR3 is 14 residues. Germline loops: CDR1 MNHEY, CDR2 SMNVEV (reference sequence). Germline trimming cut 4 bases from V and 5 bases from J; bases unmatched to any gene: 4. The CDR3 coding sequence is TGTGCCAGCAGTTACGGACAGGGGGCGGACGAGCAGTACTTC. It is translated as CASSYGQGADEQYF.

The V call is TRBV5-4, the J call TRBJ2-1, with a weak D call TRBD2 (6 bases). CDR1 SGHNT and CDR2 YYREEE come from the germline V gene (reference sequence). Trimming removed 1 base at V and 0 bases at J, with 11 bases between. The CDR3 is 16 residues long. The CDR3 DNA sequence: TGTGCCAGCAGCTTGCGTCTAGCGCCCTCCTACAATGAGCAGTTCTTC. Its protein product is CASSLRLAPSYNEQFF.

The chain carries TRBV5-4 and TRBJ2-7; 9 bases are a match to TRBD1. Germline V gene data show CDR1 as SGHNT and CDR2 as YYREEE (reference sequence). This CDR3 region has 15 residues. V lost 5 bases, J lost 2 bases, and 8 bases stayed unmatched. In nucleotides, the CDR3 is TGTGCCAGCAGAGCATCCGGGACAGGGCCCTACGAGCAGTACTTC. Its translation: CASRASGTGPYEQYF.

The genes are TRBV10-3 and TRBJ2-1; 10 bases fit TRBD2. This CDR3 is built from 14 residues. With V trimmed by 5 bases and J by 7 bases, 5 bases remained unmatched. The germline V gene has CDR1 ENHRY and CDR2 SYGVKD. CDR3 sequence reads: CAISTSGETNEQFF. The CDR3 nucleotides read TGTGCCATCAGTACTAGCGGGGAGACAAATGAGCAGTTCTTC.

The rearrangement joins TRBV18 to TRBJ2-7, with TRBD1 as a possible D gene (5 bases). The ends were cut back, 2 bases at V and 1 base at J, with 12 bases in the middle. This CDR3 has 15 amino acids. The germline CDR1 and CDR2 sequences are KGHSH and LQKENI. This CDR3 reads CASSPRGPSSYEQYF. The CDR3 nucleotides are TGTGCCAGCTCACCAAGGGGCCCCTCGTCCTACGAGCAGTACTTC.

CDR3 bases: TGTGCCAGCAGCGACCACGGCGGCACCGGGGAGCTGTTTTTT. This encodes CASSDHGGTGELFF. The J gene is TRBJ2-2, the V gene TRBV7-3; D is undetermined. This CDR3 is 14 amino acids long. Germline lookup yields CDR1 SGHTA and CDR2 FQGTGA. V was pared by 5 bases and J by 4 bases, with 11 bases between.

This clone turned up a few times. The chain employs TRBV19 and TRBJ1-4; no firm D call. The CDR3 is 13 residues long. V lost 9 bases, J lost 8 bases, and 16 bases lay in between. Germline CDR1 and CDR2: LNHDA and SQIVND (reference sequence). The CDR3 nucleotides are TGTGCCAGCAATAGGAGGCGGGCCGAAAAACTGTTTTTT. This gives the protein CASNRRRAEKLFF. The whole variable domain, filled in from reference TRBV19 and TRBJ1-4, reads DGGITQSPKYLFRKEGQNVTLSCEQNLNHDAMYWYRQDPGQGLRLIYYSQIVNDFQKGDIAEGYSVSREKKESFPLTVTSAQKNPTAFYLCASNRRRAEKLFFGSGTQLSVL.

The chain joins TRBV11-2 to TRBJ2-3; no clear D. The V gene lost 1 base and the J gene lost 0 bases, with 8 bases spanning the gap. The germline CDR1 and CDR2 sequences are SGHAT and FQNNGV. CDR3 length: 15 amino acids. CDR3 DNA: TGTGCCAGCAGCTTAGTGGGCCCTAGCACAGATACGCAGTATTTT. This codes for CASSLVGPSTDTQYF.

V gene TRBV13 combines with J gene TRBJ1-1; the D gene is possibly TRBD1 (6 bases). This CDR3 is built from 15 residues. Per the germline V gene, CDR1 is PRHDT and CDR2 is FYEKMQ (reference sequence). Trimming left V 5 bases short and J 0 bases short, with 13 bases between. CDR3 in DNA: TGTGCCAGCAGCCCCGAGACAGGAATGAACACTGAAGCTTTCTTT. This gives the protein CASSPETGMNTEAFF.

This rearrangement joins TRBV27 to TRBJ1-2; weak D call: TRBD1 (6 bases). Per germline, CDR1 MNHEY and CDR2 SMNVEV (reference sequence). The CDR3 has 15 amino acids. V lost 2 bases to trimming and J lost 3 bases, with 13 bases between them. The CDR3 bases are TGTGCCAGCAGTTTAAGGGGGGGCGCGGACTATGGCTACACCTTC. Translation gives CASSLRGGADYGYTF.

This rearrangement joins TRBV7-9 to TRBJ2-7; 7 positions agree with TRBD1. Per the germline V gene, CDR1 is SEHNR and CDR2 is FQNEAQ (reference sequence). The J segment lost 2 bases and the V segment lost 3 bases, leaving 4 bases of the junction unmatched. There are 14 residues in the CDR3. The CDR3: CASSLGQNPYEQYF. CDR3 bases: TGTGCCAGCAGCTTGGGACAGAACCCCTACGAGCAGTACTTC.

The chain links TRBV5-1 to TRBJ1-4; 9 bases match TRBD1. V lost 6 bases, J lost 7 bases, and 7 bases stayed unmatched. This CDR3 has 14 amino acids. The germline CDR1 and CDR2 sequences are SGHRS and YFSETQ. The CDR3 here is CASNTGGSGEKLFF. The CDR3 DNA reads TGCGCCAGCAACACAGGGGGCTCGGGTGAAAAACTGTTTTTT.

The CDR3, as DNA: TGTGCCAGCAGCGAAGCTTGGATGGTACGGGGAGACTATGGCTACACCTTC. Amino acids: CASSEAWMVRGDYGYTF. The chain has TRBV5-5 and TRBJ1-2; D gene uncertain. Germline loops: CDR1 SGHKS, CDR2 YYEKEE (reference sequence). This CDR3 contains 17 residues. Trimming removed 4 bases at V and 3 bases at J, with 22 bases between.

The V gene is TRBV6-5, the J gene TRBJ2-3, with D perhaps matching TRBD2 (6 bases). Trimming removed 0 bases from V and 2 bases from J, with 12 bases in between. The germline gives CDR1 MNHEY, CDR2 SVGAGI. This CDR3 contains 16 residues. Here the CDR3 DNA reads TGTGCCAGCAGTTACTCACCCGGGGGTCTCACAGATACGCAGTATTTT. As protein: CASSYSPGGLTDTQYF.

The chain employs TRBV30 and TRBJ2-7; D gene uncertain. The CDR3 covers 13 residues. CDR1 and CDR2 from the germline V gene are GTSNPN and SVGIG (reference sequence). Trimming left V 0 bases short and J 2 bases short, with 8 bases between. The chain's CDR3 is CAWSVDAAYEQYF. The CDR3 region has the DNA TGTGCCTGGAGTGTAGATGCAGCCTACGAGCAGTACTTC.

The V call is TRBV27, the J call TRBJ2-7; a possible D gene is TRBD2 (5 bases). CDR1 is MNHEY and CDR2 is SMNVEV in the germline V gene (reference sequence). Trimming stripped 6 bases from V and 4 bases from J, with 13 bases between. The CDR3 spans 13 residues. CDR3 sequence reads: CASRSPGGYEQYF. The CDR3 DNA reads TGTGCCAGCAGGTCGCCTGGCGGGTACGAGCAGTACTTC.

The gene calls are TRBV30 and TRBJ1-6, with 9 bases that match TRBD1. The V gene's germline CDR1 is GTSNPN and CDR2 SVGIG (reference sequence). Germline trimming cut 5 bases from V and 7 bases from J; bases unmatched to any gene: 3. CDR3 size: 13 residues. CDR3 nucleotides: TGTGCCTGGGGACAGGGGTTAAATTCACCCCTCCACTTT. Translated: CAWGQGLNSPLHF.

The V call is TRBV5-1, the J call TRBJ1-4, with D unclear. CDR1 is SGHRS, CDR2 YFSETQ, per germline. The CDR3 totals 17 residues. The V end was cut by 3 bases, the J end by 8 bases, with 23 bases between. CDR3 nucleotides: TGCGCCAGCAGCTATTACTCAGACCGGGCCCCGGGGGAAAAACTGTTTTTT. Protein: CASSYYSDRAPGEKLFF.

This clone has just one count. The chain links TRBV19 to TRBJ2-7; TRBD1 matches 11 bases. The CDR3 is 13 residues long. CDR1 and CDR2 (germline): LNHDA, SQIVND (reference sequence). V shed 10 bases, J shed 6 bases, and the junction held 8 bases outside the gene matches. The CDR3 region is CATTGTGGREQYF. The CDR3 bases are TGTGCCACAACCGGGACAGGGGGTCGCGAGCAGTACTTC.

The rearrangement links TRBV7-3 to TRBJ2-1; TRBD2 matches at 13 bases. The V segment lost 6 bases and the J segment 8 bases; nucleotides outside the gene matches: 13. This CDR3 comprises 17 residues. Per the germline V gene, CDR1 is SGHTA and CDR2 is FQGTGA. The chain's CDR3 is CASRSAPGLAGKHEQFF. The CDR3 DNA follows: TGTGCCAGCAGATCTGCACCGGGACTAGCGGGAAAGCATGAGCAGTTCTTC.

This clone was counted a few times. The chain combines TRBV7-9 with TRBJ2-7; possibly TRBD1 for D (5 bases). This CDR3 has 12 amino acids. Trimming cost V 4 bases and J 3 bases, with 7 bases left between them. Per the germline V gene, CDR1 is SEHNR and CDR2 is FQNEAQ (reference sequence). CDR3 in DNA: TGTGCCAGCAGCTCGACAGACTACGAGCAGTACTTC. It encodes CASSSTDYEQYF.

This clone appeared a few times. This sequence joins TRBV9 and TRBJ2-3; TRBD2 agrees at 10 bases. This CDR3 is built from 15 residues. Germline assignment: CDR1 SGDLS and CDR2 YYNGEE. The J segment lost 2 bases and the V segment lost 5 bases, leaving 5 bases of the junction unmatched. This CDR3 is CASSTSGAYTDTQYF. In nucleotides, the CDR3 is TGTGCCAGCAGTACTAGCGGGGCTTACACAGATACGCAGTATTTT.

This sequence joins TRBV15 and TRBJ2-5; 10 nucleotides align to TRBD1. V dropped 0 bases and J dropped 4; count of bases not matched to a gene: 5. The germline V gene encodes CDR1 LNHNV and CDR2 YYDKDF (reference sequence). CDR3 length equals 16 residues. CDR3 coding DNA: TGTGCCACCAGCAGAGATTGGGGGACAGGGGTAGAGACCCAGTACTTC. As protein: CATSRDWGTGVETQYF.

A few counts support this clone. CDR3 protein: CASSVLTEAFF. In DNA form, the CDR3 reads TGTGCCAGCAGCGTCCTAACTGAAGCTTTCTTT. The chain joins TRBV9 to TRBJ1-1, with D unresolved. V was cut by 2 bases and J by 5 bases, with 4 bases left in between. The CDR3 consists of 11 residues. The germline CDR1 and CDR2 sequences are SGDLS and YYNGEE.

The gene calls are TRBV4-2 and TRBJ1-1, with 7 nucleotides matching TRBD1. Unmatched junction bases numbered 6, after V lost 4 bases and J lost 4 bases. CDR1 and CDR2 (germline): LGHNA, YNFKEQ. The CDR3 runs 14 residues. The CDR3 DNA reads TGTGCCAGCAGCCCCAGACAGGGAGGCACTGAAGCTTTCTTT. This translates into CASSPRQGGTEAFF.

CDR3 sequence reads: CASRLENDRVRGYGYTF. The DNA for the CDR3 is TGTGCAAGTCGCTTAGAGAACGACAGGGTAAGGGGCTATGGCTACACCTTC. This chain joins TRBV12-2 and TRBJ1-2; the table's D call, TRBD1, was not checked against the DNA. TRBV12-2 corresponds to a pseudogene. The CDR3 is made up of 17 amino acids.

The chain uses TRBV7-9 and TRBJ1-5, with 8 bases aligning to TRBD1. The CDR3 runs to 16 residues. After removal of 1 base from V and 3 bases from J, the junction contained 5 bases not matched to a gene. Germline assignment: CDR1 SEHNR and CDR2 FQNEAQ (reference sequence). CDR3 protein: CASSLVGTGVNQPQHF. Written as DNA, the CDR3 is TGTGCCAGCAGCTTAGTAGGGACAGGCGTCAATCAGCCCCAGCATTTT.

A single count supports this clone. This sequence joins TRBV5-1 and TRBJ2-1, with a tentative D call TRBD2 (6 bases). Trimming left V 0 bases short and J 6 bases short, with 13 bases between. Germline assignment: CDR1 SGHRS and CDR2 YFSETQ. The CDR3 is 15 residues long. CDR3 sequence reads: CASSLGPGTFNEQFF. In DNA form, the CDR3 reads TGCGCCAGCAGCTTGGGGCCTGGGACTTTCAATGAGCAGTTCTTC. The variable domain in full, with the rest retrieved from reference TRBV5-1 and TRBJ2-1, is KAGVTQTPRYLIKTRGQQVTLSCSPISGHRSVSWYQQTPGQGLQFLFEYFSETQRNKGNFPGRFSGRQFSNSRSEMNVSTLELGDSALYLCASSLGPGTFNEQFFGPGTRLTVL.

CDR3 region: CASSITGANTEAFF. In DNA, the CDR3 is TGTGCCAGCAGTATAACAGGGGCGAACACTGAAGCTTTCTTT. The chain couples TRBV27 to TRBJ1-1; 7 bases fit TRBD1. CDR3 length: 14 residues. The V gene end was trimmed by 5 bases and the J gene end by 1 base; junction bases not matched to a gene: 4. The germline gives CDR1 MNHEY, CDR2 SMNVEV (reference sequence).

The chain has TRBV30 and TRBJ2-5; 14 bases are shared with TRBD2. Germline CDR1 reads GTSNPN; CDR2 reads SVGIG (reference sequence). With V trimmed by 5 bases and J by 4 bases, 18 bases remained unmatched. This CDR3 has 19 residues. In DNA form, the CDR3 reads TGTGCCTGGGATCCCCGAAGACCGGGGGGACTAGCGGGAGCAGAGACCCAGTACTTC. Protein sequence: CAWDPRRPGGLAGAETQYF.

The chain couples TRBV14 to TRBJ2-2; D ambiguous. Trimming took 1 base from V and 7 from J, leaving 10 bases between them. The CDR3 loop spans 14 amino acids. Germline CDR1 reads SGHDN; CDR2 reads FVKESK. DNA of the CDR3: TGTGCCAGCAGCCAAGCTCTAGTTTACGGGGAGCTGTTTTTT. Translation: CASSQALVYGELFF.

The chain uses TRBV28 and TRBJ1-1; 8 positions match TRBD1. CDR1 is MDHEN, CDR2 SYDVKM, per germline. The CDR3 is 14 residues long. The junction had 10 bases not matched to a gene; V was cut back by 6 bases and J by 7 bases. CDR3 DNA sequence: TGTGCCAGCAGCCCTCAGGGGGCGCTTAATGAAGCTTTCTTT. Protein sequence: CASSPQGALNEAFF.